This TCR beta chain originates from a study of T cell responses to AZD1222 COVID-19 vaccine. Study-level results: Breadth and depth of Spike-specific TCRs rose after two AZD1222 doses. With dominance at 160-218 and 743-854, vaccine-associated CD4 TCRs spanned spike.

Using immunoSEQ multiplex PCR, the repertoire was profiled, and TCRdb retains in-frame clones only, with some absent. The table includes 60,000 to 75,000 clones, 83% detected once. As concerns this clone: What it binds is unknown.

CDR3 length equals 18 residues. Trimming took 3 bases from V and 0 from J; bases not matched to a gene: 12. Germline assignment: CDR1 SGHDT and CDR2 YYEEEE. Sequenced material: peripheral blood, taken 28 days after the second AZD1222 dose. The TCR originated in an adult who received the AZD1222 COVID-19 vaccine. The chain couples TRBV5-6 to TRBJ1-3; 7 bases match TRBD1. In DNA form, the CDR3 reads TGTGCCAGCAGCTCCCCACGGACAGGACTAAGCTCTGGAAACACCATATATTTT. Protein product: CASSSPRTGLSSGNTIYF.